This T cell receptor (beta chain) derives from a study of cytomegalovirus exposure and HLA in healthy donors. Every donor was a healthy person donating bone marrow. Study-wide points: One later analysis reportedly identified an Asian-associated ancestry cluster that showed fewer N-insertions than the roughly 600-donor mean.

Vbeta (60) and Jbeta (13) primers were used in the PCR. Profiled with immunoSEQ multiplex PCR; TCRdb holds only in-frame clones, not every one. Its listing shows some 130,000 clones. About this clone itself: Antigen: not known.

CDR3 size: 16 residues. Germline CDR1 and CDR2: SGHNT and YYREEE (reference sequence). V lost 0 bases to trimming and J lost 1 base, with 12 bases between them. The clonotype comes from a woman aged 40 to 50 in good health and CMV-seropositive. The chain is built from TRBV5-4 and TRBJ2-3; D possibly corresponds to TRBD1 (6 bases). The sequenced sample consisted of PBMCs. The CDR3, as DNA: TGTGCCAGCAGCTTGGCGCCTTGGGGGCGCACAGATACGCAGTATTTT. Translation: CASSLAPWGRTDTQYF. Looking up the rest from reference TRBV5-4 and TRBJ2-3 gives the full variable domain: ETGVTQSPTHLIKTRGQQVTLRCSSQSGHNTVSWYQQALGQGPQFIFQYYREEENGRGNFPPRFSGLQFPNYSSELNVNALELDDSALYLCASSLAPWGRTDTQYFGPGTRLTVL.